The T cell receptor beta chain under discussion was sequenced for a study of cytomegalovirus exposure and HLA in healthy donors. Findings and caveats of the study: As a later analysis revealed, most CMV-associated TCR beta chains appeared HLA-restricted. Researchers reported that a few CMV-associated chains were confirmed in vitro as CMV antigen-specific. The study flagged approximately 180 TCR beta chains as cytomegalovirus-associated.

With 2 bases removed from V and 8 bases from J, the gap between germline ends came to 11 bases. Germline CDR1 is SGHKS and CDR2 is YYEKEE (reference sequence). The CDR3 contains 13 residues. Nominally healthy donors were sampled, though unrecorded immune exposures were likely. The PCR made use of 60 Vbeta and 13 Jbeta primers. The repertoire was sequenced with immunoSEQ multiplex PCR; TCRdb's copy has only in-frame clones and lacks some. Among about 90,000 clones, about two thirds were seen once, and the ten largest hold 20% to 25%. Note on this clone: The antigen is unknown.

The TCR originated in a woman aged 45-65 years in good health and CMV-seropositive. The J gene is TRBJ2-1, the V gene TRBV5-5; D might be TRBD2 (5 bases). Sequencing was done on a sample of PBMCs. CDR3 sequence: CASSFGGLDEQFF. CDR3 nucleotide sequence: TGTGCCAGCAGCTTTGGTGGACTTGATGAGCAGTTCTTC.